This TCR beta chain was retrieved from a study of blood T cell repertoires in COVID-19. About the research overall: Spain, Italy and the United States supplied samples that represented acute and convalescent COVID-19.

Germline V gene sequence: CDR1 ENHRY, CDR2 SYGVKD. V was clipped by 6 bases and J by 2 bases; unmatched bases: 11. The CDR3 contains 16 residues. Those enrolled, adults aged 18 to 89 years, came from about 24 US areas. Each participant's cohort was designated according to participant-reported clinical history. This clone was detected only once. Methods used by the authors: Using reference gene primer amplification, nucleated cell counts were estimated. Libraries were prepared by immunoSEQ multiplex PCR; TCRdb keeps only in-frame clonotypes and omits some of them. That table is the source of V, J and clone size, and D and trimming were worked out from the DNA. Among more than 300,000 clones listed, around 92% were seen once.

The gene calls are TRBV10-3 and TRBJ1-1; 8 bases line up with TRBD1. The receptor's source is a woman between 25 and 40 years old who had recovered from COVID-19. Input material: PBMCs or T cells enriched from blood (not recorded which). The CDR3 nucleotides are TGTGCCATCAGCCTGGGACAGGTAGGCCGAAACACTGAAGCTTTCTTT. Encoded protein: CAISLGQVGRNTEAFF.